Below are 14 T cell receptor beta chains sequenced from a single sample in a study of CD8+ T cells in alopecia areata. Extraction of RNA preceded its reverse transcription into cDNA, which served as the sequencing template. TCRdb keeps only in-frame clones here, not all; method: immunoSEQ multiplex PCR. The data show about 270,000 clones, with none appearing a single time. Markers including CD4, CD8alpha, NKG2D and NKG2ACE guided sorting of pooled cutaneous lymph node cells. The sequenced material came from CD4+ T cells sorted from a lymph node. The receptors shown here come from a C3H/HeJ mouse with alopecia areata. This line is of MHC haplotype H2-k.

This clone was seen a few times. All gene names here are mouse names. The part of the CDR3 DNA that was read is TGTGCCTGGAGCTCGACTGGGGACTCCTAT. Amino acid sequence: CAWSSTGDSY. The whole CDR3 sequence is CAWSSTGDSYEQYF. The V and J genes are TRBV31 and TRBJ2-7, with 8 bases that match TRBD2. The read terminates 4 residues before the CDR3 end, so the remaining end is supplied by the germline J gene. V dropped 3 bases and J dropped 0; count of bases not matched to a gene: 4. Germline assignment: CDR1 GKSSPN and CDR2 SITVG. The CDR3 sequence is 14 residues long.

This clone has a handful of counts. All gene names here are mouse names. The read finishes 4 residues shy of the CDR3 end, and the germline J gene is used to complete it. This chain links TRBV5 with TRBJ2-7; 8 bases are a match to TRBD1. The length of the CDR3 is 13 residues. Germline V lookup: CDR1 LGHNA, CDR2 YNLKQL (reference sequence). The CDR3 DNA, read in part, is TGTGCCAGCAGCCAAGGGACAGGGAAT. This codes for CASSQGTGN. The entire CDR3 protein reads CASSQGTGNEQYF.

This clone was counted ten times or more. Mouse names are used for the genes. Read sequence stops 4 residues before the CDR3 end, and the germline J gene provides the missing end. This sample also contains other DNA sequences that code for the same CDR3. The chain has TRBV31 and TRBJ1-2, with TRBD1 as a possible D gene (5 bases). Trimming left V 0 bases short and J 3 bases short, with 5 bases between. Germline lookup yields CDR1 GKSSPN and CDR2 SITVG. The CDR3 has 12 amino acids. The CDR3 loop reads CAWSLGDSDYTF. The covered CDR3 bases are TGTGCCTGGAGTCTAGGGGACTCC. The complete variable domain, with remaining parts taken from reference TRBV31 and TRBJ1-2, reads AQTIHQWPVAEIKAVGSPLSLGCTIKGKSSPNLYWYWQATGGTLQQLFYSITVGQVESVVQLNLSASRPKDDQFILSTEKLLLSHSGFYLCAWSLGDSDYTFGSGTRLLVI.

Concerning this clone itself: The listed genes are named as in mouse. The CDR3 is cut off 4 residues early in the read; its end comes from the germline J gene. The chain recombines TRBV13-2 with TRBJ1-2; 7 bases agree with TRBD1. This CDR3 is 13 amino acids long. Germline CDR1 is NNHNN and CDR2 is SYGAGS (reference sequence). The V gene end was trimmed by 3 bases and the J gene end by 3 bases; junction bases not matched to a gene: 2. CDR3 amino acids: CASGVDRDSDYTF. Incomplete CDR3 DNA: TGTGCCAGCGGTGTCGACAGGGACTCC.

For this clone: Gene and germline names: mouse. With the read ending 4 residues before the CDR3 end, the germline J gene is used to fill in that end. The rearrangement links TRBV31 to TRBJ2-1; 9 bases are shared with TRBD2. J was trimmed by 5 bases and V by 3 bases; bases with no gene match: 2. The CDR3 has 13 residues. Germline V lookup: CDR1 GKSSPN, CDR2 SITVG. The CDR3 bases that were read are TGTGCCTGGAGACTGGGGGGTGATGCT. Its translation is CAWRLGGDA. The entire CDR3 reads CAWRLGGDAEQFF. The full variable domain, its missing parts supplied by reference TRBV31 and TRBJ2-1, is AQTIHQWPVAEIKAVGSPLSLGCTIKGKSSPNLYWYWQATGGTLQQLFYSITVGQVESVVQLNLSASRPKDDQFILSTEKLLLSHSGFYLCAWRLGGDAEQFFGPGTRLTVL.

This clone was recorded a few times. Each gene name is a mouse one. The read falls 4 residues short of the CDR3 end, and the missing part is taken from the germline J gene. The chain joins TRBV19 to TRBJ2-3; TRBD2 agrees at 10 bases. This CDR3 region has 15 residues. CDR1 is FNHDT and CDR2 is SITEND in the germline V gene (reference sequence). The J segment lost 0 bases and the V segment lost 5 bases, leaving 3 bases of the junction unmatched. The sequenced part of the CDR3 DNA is TGTGCCAGCAGGCTGGGGGGGCCTAGTGCAGAA. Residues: CASRLGGPSAE. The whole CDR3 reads CASRLGGPSAETLYF.

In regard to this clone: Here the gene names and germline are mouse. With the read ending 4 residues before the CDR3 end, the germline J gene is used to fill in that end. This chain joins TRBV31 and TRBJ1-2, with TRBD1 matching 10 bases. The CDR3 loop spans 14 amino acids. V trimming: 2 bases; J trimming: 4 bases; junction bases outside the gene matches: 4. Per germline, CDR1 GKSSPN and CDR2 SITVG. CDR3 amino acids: CAWSKTGGISDYTF. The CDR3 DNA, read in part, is TGTGCCTGGAGTAAGACAGGGGGCATCTCC.

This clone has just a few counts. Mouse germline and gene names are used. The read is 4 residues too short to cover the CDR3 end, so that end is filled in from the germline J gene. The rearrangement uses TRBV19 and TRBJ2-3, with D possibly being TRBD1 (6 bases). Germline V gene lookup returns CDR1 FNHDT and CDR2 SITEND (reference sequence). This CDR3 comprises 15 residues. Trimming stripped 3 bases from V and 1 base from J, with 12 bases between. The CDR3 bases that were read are TGTGCCAGCAGTAACAGGGAGAGGGGTGCAGAA. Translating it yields CASSNRERGAE. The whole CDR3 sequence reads CASSNRERGAETLYF.

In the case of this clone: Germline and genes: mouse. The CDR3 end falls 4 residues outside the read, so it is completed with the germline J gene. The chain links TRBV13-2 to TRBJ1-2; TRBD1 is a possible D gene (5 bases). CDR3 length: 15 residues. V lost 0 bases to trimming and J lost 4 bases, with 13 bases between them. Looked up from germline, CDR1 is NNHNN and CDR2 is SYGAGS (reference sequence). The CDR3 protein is CASGDAVREASDYTF. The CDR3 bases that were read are TGTGCCAGCGGTGATGCAGTCAGGGAGGCCTCC.

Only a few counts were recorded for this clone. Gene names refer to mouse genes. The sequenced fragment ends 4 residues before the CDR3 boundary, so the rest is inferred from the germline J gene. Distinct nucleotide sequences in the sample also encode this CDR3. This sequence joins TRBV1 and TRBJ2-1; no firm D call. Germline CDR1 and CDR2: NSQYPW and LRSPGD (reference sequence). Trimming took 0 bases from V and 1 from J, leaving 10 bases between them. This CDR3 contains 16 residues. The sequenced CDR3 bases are TGCACCTGCAGTGCAGATCGGCGACAAAACTATGCT. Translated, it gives CTCSADRRQNYA. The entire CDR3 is CTCSADRRQNYAEQFF. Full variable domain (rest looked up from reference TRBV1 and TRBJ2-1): VTLLEQNPRWRLVPRGQAVNLRCILKNSQYPWMSWYQQDLQKQLQWLFTLRSPGDKEVKSLPGADYLATRVTDTELRLQVANMSQGRTLYCTCSADRRQNYAEQFFGPGTRLTVL.

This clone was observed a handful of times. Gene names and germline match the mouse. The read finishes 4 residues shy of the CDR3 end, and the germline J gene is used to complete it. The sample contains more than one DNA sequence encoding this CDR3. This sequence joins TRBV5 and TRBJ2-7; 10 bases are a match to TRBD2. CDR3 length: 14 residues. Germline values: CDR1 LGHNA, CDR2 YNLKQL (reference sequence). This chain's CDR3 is CASSQEDWGYEQYF. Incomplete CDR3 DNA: TGTGCCAGCAGCCAAGAGGACTGGGGGTAT.

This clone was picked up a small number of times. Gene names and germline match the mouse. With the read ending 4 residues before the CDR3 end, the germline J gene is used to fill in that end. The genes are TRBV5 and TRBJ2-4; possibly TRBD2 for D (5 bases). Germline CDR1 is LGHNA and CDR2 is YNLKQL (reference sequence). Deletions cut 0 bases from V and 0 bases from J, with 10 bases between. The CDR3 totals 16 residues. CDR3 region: CASSQDGVTSQNTLYF. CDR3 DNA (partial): TGTGCCAGCAGCCAAGATGGGGTAACTAGTCAAAAC.

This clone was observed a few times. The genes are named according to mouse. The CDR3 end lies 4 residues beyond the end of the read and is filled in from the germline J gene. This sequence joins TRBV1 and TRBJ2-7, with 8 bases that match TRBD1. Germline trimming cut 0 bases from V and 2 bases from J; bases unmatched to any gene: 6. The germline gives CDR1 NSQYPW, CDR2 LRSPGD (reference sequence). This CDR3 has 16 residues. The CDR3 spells CTCSADPRQGTYEQYF. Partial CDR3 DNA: TGCACCTGCAGTGCAGATCCACGACAGGGGACCTAT.

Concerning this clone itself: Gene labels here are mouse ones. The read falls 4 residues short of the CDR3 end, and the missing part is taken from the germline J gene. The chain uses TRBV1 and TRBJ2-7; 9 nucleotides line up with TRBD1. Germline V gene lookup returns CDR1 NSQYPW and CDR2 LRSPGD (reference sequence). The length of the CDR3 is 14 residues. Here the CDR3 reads CTCSARDRVYEQYF. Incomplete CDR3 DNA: TGCACCTGCAGTGCACGGGACAGGGTGTAT.